This T cell receptor beta chain was profiled in a study of metastatic and nonmetastatic thyroid tumors. In the study overall: Blood and tumor or nodule tissue repertoires from malignant and benign thyroid patients were compared.

The study's findings and limits: In both blood and tumor samples, TCR beta diversity was reported significantly higher for malignant than benign nodules.

In this sample, this clone turned up once. What it binds is not known. The junction departs from the called germline gene at one end, perhaps through a read error. How the authors handled the data: Built for papillary thyroid cancer, a distant-metastasis classifier drew on CDR3 differences across clinicopathological groups. Using MiXCR, TCRdb re-called clones from the PCR reads. TCRdb's processing, not the study's, gives the V and J calls here. The table has some 30,000 clones, 30% seen once; the top ten hold 30% to 40%. None of the patients had undergone any treatment ahead of thyroid surgery. The TCR was taken from a female donor with papillary thyroid cancer or a benign thyroid nodule (not recorded which). Some clones in this sample may be carry-over from other donors' samples. The sequencing sample was made of blood.

CDR3 sequence: CASRPRDTRERFF. The CDR3 bases are TGTGCCAGCAGACCCCGAGACACCCGGGAGCGGTTTTTT. The V call is TRBV6-2 or TRBV6-3, the J call TRBJ2-2; D is possibly TRBD2 (6 bases). This CDR3 comprises 13 residues. Per the germline V gene, CDR1 is MNHEY and CDR2 is SVGEGT.